These 7 T cell receptor beta chains were all obtained from the same sample, sequenced in a study of shared clonotypes between healthy human individuals. Repertoires were generated with immunoSEQ multiplex PCR, while TCRdb's copy carries only in-frame clones and drops some. The table records nearly 1,000,000 clones, approximately 76% of them present only once. The sample taken for sequencing was memory CD4+ T cells sorted from blood. Subset denoted: CD45RA-negative fraction. The origin of the receptors is a man between 18 and 29 years old in good health.

V and J are TRBV30 and TRBJ1-1; D gene uncertain. V was pared by 4 bases and J by 5 bases, with 17 bases between. There are 14 residues in the CDR3. The germline V gene encodes CDR1 GTSNPN and CDR2 SVGIG (reference sequence). CDR3: CAWTLGTGWTEAFF. As DNA, the CDR3 is TGTGCCTGGACACTCGGCACCGGTTGGACTGAAGCTTTCTTT. Based on the CDR3 plus reference TRBV30 and TRBJ1-1, the full variable domain is SQTIHQWPATLVQPVGSPLSLECTVEGTSNPNLYWYRQAAGRGLQLLFYSVGIGQISSEVPQNLSASRPQDRQFILSSKKLLLSDSGFYLCAWTLGTGWTEAFFGQGTRLTVV.

The gene calls are TRBV11-2 and TRBJ1-2, with a tentative D call TRBD1 (5 bases). The CDR3 loop spans 14 amino acids. Trimming shortened V by 5 bases and J by 3 bases, and 13 bases separated the two germline ends. The germline V gene has CDR1 SGHAT and CDR2 FQNNGV. The CDR3 protein is CASSQKSGHYGYTF. In DNA, the CDR3 is TGTGCCAGCAGCCAAAAATCAGGGCACTATGGCTACACCTTC.

The genes are TRBV4-3 and TRBJ2-3; 8 bases align to TRBD1. Germline V CDR1 and CDR2: LGHNA, YSLEER. The CDR3 is 18 amino acids. J lost 4 bases, V lost 4 bases, and 16 bases had no gene match. The DNA of the CDR3 is TGCGCCAGCAGCCGAAGAATGGCAACAGGGGGGAACCCAGATACGCAGTATTTT. Translation gives CASSRRMATGGNPDTQYF.

The J gene is TRBJ2-7, the V gene TRBV10-3; D is undetermined. Germline V gives CDR1 ENHRY, CDR2 SYGVKD. The V and J ends lost 1 base and 5 bases respectively, with 15 bases between them. The CDR3 is 15 residues long. CDR3 sequence reads: CAISEFRPTDDEQYF. The CDR3 nucleotides are TGTGCCATCAGTGAGTTTCGCCCTACGGATGACGAGCAGTACTTC.

This clone was observed many times. Within the sample, other DNA sequences also encode this same CDR3. CDR3 protein: CASSSGTVINYGYTF. CDR3 sequence (DNA): TGTGCCAGCAGCTCCGGGACAGTCATTAACTATGGCTACACCTTC. This chain connects TRBV7-9 to TRBJ1-2; 7 bases fit TRBD1. The J segment lost 1 base and the V segment lost 4 bases, leaving 6 bases of the junction unmatched. This CDR3 comprises 15 residues. Germline assignment: CDR1 SEHNR and CDR2 FQNEAQ (reference sequence).

The V and J genes are TRBV4-2 and TRBJ1-1; no reliable D call. Germline CDR1 is LGHNA and CDR2 is YNFKEQ. The CDR3 loop spans 13 amino acids. Trimming cost V 0 bases and J 1 base, with 3 bases left between them. The CDR3 DNA follows: TGTGCCAGCAGCCAAGATTCGAACACTGAAGCTTTCTTT. Translated, it gives CASSQDSNTEAFF.

The CDR3 DNA reads TGTGCCAGCAGTGGGGGAGGAGATACGCAGTATTTT. Translation: CASSGGGDTQYF. The rearrangement links TRBV27 to TRBJ2-3; TRBD2 might be the D (6 bases). Germline values: CDR1 MNHEY, CDR2 SMNVEV (reference sequence). This CDR3 region has 12 residues. The germline V and J ends were trimmed by 5 bases and 5 bases, with 8 bases remaining between them.